This T cell receptor beta chain was captured in a study of blood T cell repertoires in COVID-19. The CDR3 is 13 amino acids. V was pared by 3 bases and J by 9 bases, with 12 bases between. Germline CDR1 is WNHNN and CDR2 is SYGVQD (reference sequence). As handled by the study authors: Amplified reference gene primers provided the basis for estimating nucleated cell counts. Profiling relied on immunoSEQ multiplex PCR, and the TCRdb table lists in-frame clones only, not all of them. The DNA gave D and trimming, while V, J and clone size come from that table. The table shows 100,000 or so clones, with under 75% occurring only once.

This sequence originates from a man older than 75 with acute or convalescent COVID-19. Sequencing used peripheral blood. The chain is built from TRBV10-1 and TRBJ2-1; TRBD2 is a possible D gene (5 bases). For the CDR3, the DNA is TGCGCCAGCAGTGAATATAGCGCGGCTGAGCAGTTCTTC. This codes for CASSEYSAAEQFF.